Given below is one T cell receptor beta chain in context. The antigen remains undetermined. In germline, CDR1 is MNHEY, CDR2 SMNVEV (reference sequence). This CDR3 region has 13 residues. V gave up 4 bases and J gave up 6 bases, with 13 bases separating them. The data belong to a study of T cell responses to AZD1222 COVID-19 vaccine. Study outcomes and limitations: White British donors predominated, females outnumbered males, and clonal diversity was possibly underestimated. Spike-specific TCR depth and breadth grew after two AZD1222 doses. Recipients of AZD1222 seropositive at baseline numbered only 6 or 7. The repertoires were collected only after the peak T cell response.

Sequencing was performed with immunoSEQ multiplex PCR; in TCRdb, only in-frame clones are kept and a portion is missing. The sample lists 90,000 to 110,000 clones, 70% to 90% occurring once. V gene TRBV27 combines with J gene TRBJ2-7; D is unclear. The material was peripheral blood, obtained on day 0 of MenACWY control vaccination. The clonotype originates from an adult in good health. The CDR3 spells CASSYGLSFEQYF. The CDR3 nucleotides read TGTGCCAGCAGTTACGGGCTTTCTTTCGAGCAGTACTTC.